The present T cell receptor (beta chain) was sequenced within a study of radiotherapy plus CTLA-4 blockade in lung cancer. The data were produced by immunoSEQ multiplex PCR, yet TCRdb's version contains in-frame clones alone and is incomplete. The top ten hold about 18% of the sample, which has fewer than 50,000 clones, over 55% seen once. CDR1 and CDR2 (germline): MNHEY, SVGAGI. The CDR3 contains 14 residues. V dropped 6 bases and J dropped 2; count of bases not matched to a gene: 7. Participants had chemo-refractory metastatic non-small-cell lung cancer and were treated with focal radiation plus ipilimumab CTLA-4 blockade.

The rearrangement uses TRBV6-5 and TRBJ2-7; 7 positions match TRBD2. The sequence was collected from a human donor with non-small cell lung cancer who had a partial response to radiotherapy plus ipilimumab. The sample consisted of peripheral blood, taken from a patient treated with radiotherapy plus ipilimumab. In DNA, the CDR3 is TGTGCCAGCAGCCGGGCGGGGGACCCCTACGAGCAGTACTTC. Its translation: CASSRAGDPYEQYF.